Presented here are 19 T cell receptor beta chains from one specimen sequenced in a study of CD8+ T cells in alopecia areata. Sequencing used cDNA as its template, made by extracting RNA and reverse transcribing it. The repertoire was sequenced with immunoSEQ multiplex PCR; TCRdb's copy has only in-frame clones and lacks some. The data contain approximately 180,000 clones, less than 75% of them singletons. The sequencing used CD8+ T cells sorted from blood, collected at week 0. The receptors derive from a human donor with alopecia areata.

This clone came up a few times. The CDR3 nucleotides are TGCAGTGGTGGATCGAACAATGAGCAGTTCTTC. This codes for CSGGSNNEQFF. The rearrangement joins TRBV20-1 to TRBJ2-1; no reliable D call. Germline V lookup: CDR1 DFQATT, CDR2 SNEGSKA (reference sequence). V shed 7 bases and J shed 5 bases, with 9 bases lying between them. The CDR3 spans 11 residues.

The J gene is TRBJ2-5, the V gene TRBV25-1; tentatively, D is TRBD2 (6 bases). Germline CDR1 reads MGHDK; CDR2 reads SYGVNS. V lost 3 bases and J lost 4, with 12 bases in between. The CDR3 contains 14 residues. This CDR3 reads CASSDGGGRETQYF. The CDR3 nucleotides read TGTGCCAGCAGTGACGGGGGTGGGAGAGAGACCCAGTACTTC.

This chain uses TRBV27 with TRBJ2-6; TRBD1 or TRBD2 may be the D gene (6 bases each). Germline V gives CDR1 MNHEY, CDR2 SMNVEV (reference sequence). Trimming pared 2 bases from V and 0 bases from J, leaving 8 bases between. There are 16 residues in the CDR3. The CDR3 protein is CASSLRGRSGANVLTF. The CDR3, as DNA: TGTGCCAGCAGTTTACGGGGGCGCTCTGGGGCCAACGTCCTGACTTTC.

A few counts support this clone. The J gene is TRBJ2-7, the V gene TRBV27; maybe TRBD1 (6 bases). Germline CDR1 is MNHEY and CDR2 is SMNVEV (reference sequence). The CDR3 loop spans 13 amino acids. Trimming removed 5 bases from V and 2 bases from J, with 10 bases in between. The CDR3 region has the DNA TGTGCCAGCAGTCTGGGACATACCTACGAGCAGTACTTC. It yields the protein CASSLGHTYEQYF.

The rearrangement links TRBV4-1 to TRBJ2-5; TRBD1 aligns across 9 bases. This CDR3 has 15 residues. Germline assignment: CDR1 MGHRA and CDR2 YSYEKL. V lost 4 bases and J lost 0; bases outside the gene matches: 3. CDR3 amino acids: CASSLDRGHQETQYF. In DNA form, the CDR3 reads TGCGCCAGCAGCCTGGACAGGGGACACCAAGAGACCCAGTACTTC.

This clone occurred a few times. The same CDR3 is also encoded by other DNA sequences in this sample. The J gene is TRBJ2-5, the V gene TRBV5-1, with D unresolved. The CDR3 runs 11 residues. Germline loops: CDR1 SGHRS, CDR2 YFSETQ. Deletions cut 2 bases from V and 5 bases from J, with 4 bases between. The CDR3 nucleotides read TGCGCCAGCAGCTTCGGTGAGACCCAGTACTTC. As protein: CASSFGETQYF.

The CDR3 here is CSVEGDNSGANVLTF. CDR3 in DNA: TGCAGCGTTGAAGGGGACAACTCTGGGGCCAACGTCCTGACTTTC. The chain links TRBV29-1 to TRBJ2-6, with a possible D match to TRBD1 (6 bases). Trimming pared 1 base from V and 0 bases from J, leaving 7 bases between. This CDR3 spans 15 amino acids. Germline CDR1 reads SQVTM; CDR2 reads ANQGSEA.

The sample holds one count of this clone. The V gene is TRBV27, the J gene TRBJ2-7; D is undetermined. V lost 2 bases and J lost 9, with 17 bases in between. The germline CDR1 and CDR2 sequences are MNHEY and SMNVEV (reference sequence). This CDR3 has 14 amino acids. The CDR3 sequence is CASSLIPADPRQYF. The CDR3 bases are TGTGCCAGCAGTTTAATCCCGGCAGACCCCAGGCAGTACTTC.

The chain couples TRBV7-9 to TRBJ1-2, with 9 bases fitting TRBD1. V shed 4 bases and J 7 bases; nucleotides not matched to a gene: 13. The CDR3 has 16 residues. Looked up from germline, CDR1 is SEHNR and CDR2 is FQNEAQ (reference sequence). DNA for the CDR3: TGTGCCAGCAGCTCCCTACCTACAGGGGGCGCAAGTGGCTACACCTTC. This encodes CASSSLPTGGASGYTF.

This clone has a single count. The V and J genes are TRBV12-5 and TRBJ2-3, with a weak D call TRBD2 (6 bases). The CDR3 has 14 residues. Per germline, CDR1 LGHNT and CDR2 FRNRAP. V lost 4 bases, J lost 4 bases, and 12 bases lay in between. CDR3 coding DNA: TGTGCTAGTGGTTCCGGGACTGTCGCAGATACGCAGTATTTT. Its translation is CASGSGTVADTQYF. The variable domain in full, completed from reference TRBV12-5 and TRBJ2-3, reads DARVTQTPRHKVTEMGQEVTMRCQPILGHNTVFWYRQTMMQGLELLAYFRNRAPLDDSGMPKDRFSAEMPDATLATLKIQPSEPRDSAVYFCASGSGTVADTQYFGPGTRLTVL.

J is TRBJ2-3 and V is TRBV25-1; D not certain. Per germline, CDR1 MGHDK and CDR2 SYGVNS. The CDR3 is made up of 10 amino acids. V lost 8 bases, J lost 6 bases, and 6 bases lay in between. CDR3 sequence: CASERDTQYF. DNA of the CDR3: TGTGCCAGCGAAAGGGATACGCAGTATTTT.

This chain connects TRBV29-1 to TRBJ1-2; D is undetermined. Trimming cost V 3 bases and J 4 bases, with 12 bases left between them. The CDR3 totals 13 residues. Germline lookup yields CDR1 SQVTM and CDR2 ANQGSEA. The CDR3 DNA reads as TGCAGCGTTGATCTAGGAATCAGCTATGGCTACACCTTC. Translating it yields CSVDLGISYGYTF.

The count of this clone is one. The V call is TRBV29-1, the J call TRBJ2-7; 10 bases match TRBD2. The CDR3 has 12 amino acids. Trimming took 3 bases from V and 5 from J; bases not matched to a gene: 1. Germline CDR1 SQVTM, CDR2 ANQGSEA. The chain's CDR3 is CSVDLAGDEQYF. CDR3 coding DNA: TGCAGCGTTGATCTAGCGGGGGACGAGCAGTACTTC.

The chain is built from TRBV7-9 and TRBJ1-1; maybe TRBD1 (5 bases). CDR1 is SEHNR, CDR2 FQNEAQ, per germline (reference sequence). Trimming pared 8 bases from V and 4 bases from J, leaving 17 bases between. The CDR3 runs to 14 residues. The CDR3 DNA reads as TGTGCCAGCGGGCAGGGATTGGGGGGCACTGAAGCTTTCTTT. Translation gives CASGQGLGGTEAFF.

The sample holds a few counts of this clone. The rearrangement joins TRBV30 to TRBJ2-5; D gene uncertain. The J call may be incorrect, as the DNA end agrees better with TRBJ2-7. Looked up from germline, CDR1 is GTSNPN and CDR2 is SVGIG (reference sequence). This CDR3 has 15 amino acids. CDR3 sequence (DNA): TGTGCCTGGGTCGGTCGAGGTGGAAGCTCCTACGAGCAGTACTTC. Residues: CAWVGRGGSSYEQYF.

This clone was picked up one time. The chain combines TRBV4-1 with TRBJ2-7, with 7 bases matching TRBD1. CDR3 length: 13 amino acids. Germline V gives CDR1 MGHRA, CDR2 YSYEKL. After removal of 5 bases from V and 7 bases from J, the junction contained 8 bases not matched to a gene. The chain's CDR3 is CASSKQGPGEQYF. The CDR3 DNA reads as TGCGCCAGCAGCAAACAGGGGCCGGGGGAGCAGTACTTC.

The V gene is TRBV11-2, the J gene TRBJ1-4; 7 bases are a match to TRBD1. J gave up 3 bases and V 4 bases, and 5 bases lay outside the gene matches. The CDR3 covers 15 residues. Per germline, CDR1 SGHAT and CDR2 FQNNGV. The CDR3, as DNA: TGTGCCAGCAGCTCCGGAGGGGGCTCTAATGAAAAACTGTTTTTT. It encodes CASSSGGGSNEKLFF.

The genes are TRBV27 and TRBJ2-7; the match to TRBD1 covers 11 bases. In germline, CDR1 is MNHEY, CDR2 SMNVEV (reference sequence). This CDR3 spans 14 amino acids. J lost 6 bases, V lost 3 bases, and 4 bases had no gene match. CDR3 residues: CASSFGQGASEQYF. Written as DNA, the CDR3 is TGTGCCAGCAGTTTTGGACAGGGGGCTTCCGAGCAGTACTTC.

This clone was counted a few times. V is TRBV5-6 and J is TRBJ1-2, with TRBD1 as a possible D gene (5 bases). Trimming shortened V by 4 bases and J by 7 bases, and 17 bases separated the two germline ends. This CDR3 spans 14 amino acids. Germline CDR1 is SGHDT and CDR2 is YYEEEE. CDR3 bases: TGTGCCAGCAGCCCGGAAGGGACCAACGGTGGCTACACCTTC. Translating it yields CASSPEGTNGGYTF. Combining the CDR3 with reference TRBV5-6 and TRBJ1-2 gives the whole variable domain DAGVTQSPTHLIKTRGQQVTLRCSPKSGHDTVSWYQQALGQGPQFIFQYYEEEERQRGNFPDRFSGHQFPNYSSELNVNALLLGDSALYLCASSPEGTNGGYTFGSGTRLTVV.